This record concerns one T cell receptor beta chain sequence. The target antigen is unknown. Measured with immunoSEQ multiplex PCR; TCRdb has only the in-frame clones, and not every one. Seen here are roughly 130,000 clones, about 90% observed once, and the top ten hold roughly 7.5%. Germline CDR1 reads SGHAT; CDR2 reads FQNNGV. The J segment lost 0 bases and the V segment lost 3 bases, leaving 7 bases of the junction unmatched. This CDR3 has 17 amino acids. The data belong to a study of T cell responses to AZD1222 COVID-19 vaccine. Overall study results and limits: Targeting of unmutated variant regions was reportedly seen in nearly half of spike-specific TCRs. Baseline serostatus was positive in only six or seven AZD1222 recipients. Donors skewed white British and female; clonal diversity was possibly underestimated.

The TCR originated in an adult who received the MenACWY meningococcal vaccine as a control. The chain joins TRBV11-2 to TRBJ1-3, with 8 nucleotides matching TRBD1. The sample consisted of peripheral blood, taken 28 days after the second dose of the MenACWY control vaccine. The DNA for the CDR3 is TGTGCCAGCAGCTTTCCGGGACAGGCTAACTCTGGAAACACCATATATTTT. Translating gives CASSFPGQANSGNTIYF.